The TCR beta chain described here comes from a study of blood T cell repertoires in COVID-19. Looking at the study overall: Collection of acute and convalescent COVID-19 samples took place in the United States, Italy and Spain. PBMCs, B-cell-depleted T cells, or T cells provided the cDNA or gDNA that made up the material.

The V gene's germline CDR1 is MNHEY and CDR2 SVGEGT. The length of the CDR3 is 15 residues. V was shortened by 4 bases and J by 0 bases, with 13 bases between the two germline ends. Original processing methods: Amplified reference gene primers provided the basis for estimating nucleated cell counts. Sequenced by immunoSEQ multiplex PCR; TCRdb stores in-frame clones only, minus some. The V and J calls and clone size were taken over from that table, and D and trimming were inferred from the DNA. Altogether tens of thousands of clones are present, around 90% being singletons, with the ten largest covering under 8.5%.

The chain combines TRBV6-2 or TRBV6-3 with TRBJ2-7; D not certain. Input material: peripheral blood. This TCR derives from a human donor with active COVID-19. The donor label of this sample is uncertain. The CDR3 here is CASSLYSVFSYEQYF. CDR3 in DNA: TGTGCCAGCAGTTTATATTCAGTCTTCTCCTACGAGCAGTACTTC.